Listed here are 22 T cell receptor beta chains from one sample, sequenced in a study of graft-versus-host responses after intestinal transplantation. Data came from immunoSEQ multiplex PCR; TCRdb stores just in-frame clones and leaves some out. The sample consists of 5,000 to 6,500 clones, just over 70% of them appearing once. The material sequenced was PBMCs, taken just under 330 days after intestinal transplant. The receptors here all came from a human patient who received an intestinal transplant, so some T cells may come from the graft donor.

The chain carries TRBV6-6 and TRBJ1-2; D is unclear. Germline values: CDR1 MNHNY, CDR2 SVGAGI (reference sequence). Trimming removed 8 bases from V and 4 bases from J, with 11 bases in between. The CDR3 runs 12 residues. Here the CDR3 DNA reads TGTGCCAGCGGGAGCCAGGTCTATGGCTACACCTTC. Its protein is CASGSQVYGYTF.

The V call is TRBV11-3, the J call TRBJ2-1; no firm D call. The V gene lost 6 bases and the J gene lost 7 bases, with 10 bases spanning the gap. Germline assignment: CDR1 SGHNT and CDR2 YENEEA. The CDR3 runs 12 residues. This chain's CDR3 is CASRAANNEQFF. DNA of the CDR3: TGTGCCAGCAGAGCAGCCAATAATGAGCAGTTCTTC. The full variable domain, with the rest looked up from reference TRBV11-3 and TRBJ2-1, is EAGVVQSPRYKIIEKKQPVAFWCNPISGHNTLYWYLQNLGQGPELLIRYENEEAVDDSQLPKDRFSAERLKGVDSTLKIQPAELGDSAVYLCASRAANNEQFFGPGTRLTVL.

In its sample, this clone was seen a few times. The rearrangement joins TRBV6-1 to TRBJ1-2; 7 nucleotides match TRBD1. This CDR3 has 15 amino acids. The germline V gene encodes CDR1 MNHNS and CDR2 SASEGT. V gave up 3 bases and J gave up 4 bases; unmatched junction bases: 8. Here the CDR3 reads CASSDGQEMSYGYTF. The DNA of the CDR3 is TGTGCCAGCAGTGACGGACAGGAGATGAGCTATGGCTACACCTTC.

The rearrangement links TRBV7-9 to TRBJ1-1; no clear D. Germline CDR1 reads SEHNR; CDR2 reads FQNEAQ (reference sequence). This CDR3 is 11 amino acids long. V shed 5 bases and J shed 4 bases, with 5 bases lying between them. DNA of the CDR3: TGTGCCAGCAGCAAGGGCACTGAAGCTTTCTTT. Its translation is CASSKGTEAFF.

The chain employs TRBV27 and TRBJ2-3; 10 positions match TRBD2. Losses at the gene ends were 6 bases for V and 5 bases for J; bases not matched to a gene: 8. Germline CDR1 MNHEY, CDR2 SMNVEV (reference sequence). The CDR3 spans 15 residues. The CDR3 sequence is CASRPSGSARDTQYF. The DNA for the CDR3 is TGTGCCAGCAGACCTAGCGGGAGCGCTCGAGATACGCAGTATTTT.

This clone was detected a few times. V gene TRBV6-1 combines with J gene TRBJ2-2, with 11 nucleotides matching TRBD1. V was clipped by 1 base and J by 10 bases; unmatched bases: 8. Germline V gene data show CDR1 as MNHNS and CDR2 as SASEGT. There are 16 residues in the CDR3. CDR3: CASSEGIGQGAPELFF. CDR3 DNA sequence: TGTGCCAGCAGTGAAGGGATTGGACAGGGGGCTCCGGAGCTGTTTTTT.

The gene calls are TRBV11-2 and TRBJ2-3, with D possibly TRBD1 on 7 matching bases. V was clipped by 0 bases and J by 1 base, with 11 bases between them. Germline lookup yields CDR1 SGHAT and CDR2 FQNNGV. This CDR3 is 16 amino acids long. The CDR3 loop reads CASSLDLRGGTDTQYF. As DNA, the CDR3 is TGTGCCAGCAGCTTAGATCTCAGGGGGGGCACAGATACGCAGTATTTT.

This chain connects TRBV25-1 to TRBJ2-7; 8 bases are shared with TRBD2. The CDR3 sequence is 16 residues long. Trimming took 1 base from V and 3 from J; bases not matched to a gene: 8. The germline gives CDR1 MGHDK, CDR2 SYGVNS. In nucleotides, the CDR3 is TGTGCCAGCAGTGAATCTTCCGGGGGGGACTACTACGAGCAGTACTTC. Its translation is CASSESSGGDYYEQYF.

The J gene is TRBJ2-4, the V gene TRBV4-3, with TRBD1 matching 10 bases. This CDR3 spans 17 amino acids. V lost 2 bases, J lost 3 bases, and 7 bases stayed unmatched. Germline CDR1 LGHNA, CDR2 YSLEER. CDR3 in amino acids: CASSQSGRTGGKNIQYF. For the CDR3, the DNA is TGCGCCAGCAGCCAATCAGGGAGGACAGGGGGCAAAAACATTCAGTACTTC.

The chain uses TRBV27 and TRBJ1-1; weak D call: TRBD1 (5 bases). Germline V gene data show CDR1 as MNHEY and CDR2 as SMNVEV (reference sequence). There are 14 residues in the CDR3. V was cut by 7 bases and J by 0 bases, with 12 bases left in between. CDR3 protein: CASTTLGVNTEAFF. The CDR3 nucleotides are TGTGCCAGCACTACCTTAGGGGTGAACACTGAAGCTTTCTTT.

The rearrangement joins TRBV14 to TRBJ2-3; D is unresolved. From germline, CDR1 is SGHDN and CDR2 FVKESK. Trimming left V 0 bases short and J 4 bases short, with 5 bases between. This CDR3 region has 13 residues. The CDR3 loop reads CASSQDLADTQYF. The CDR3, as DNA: TGTGCCAGCAGCCAAGATCTGGCAGATACGCAGTATTTT.

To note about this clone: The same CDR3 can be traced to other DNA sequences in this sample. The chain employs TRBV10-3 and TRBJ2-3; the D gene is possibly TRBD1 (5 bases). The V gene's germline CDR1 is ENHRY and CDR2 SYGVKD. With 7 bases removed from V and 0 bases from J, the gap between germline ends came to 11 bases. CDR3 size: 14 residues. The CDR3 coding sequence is TGTGCCATCAAAGGGGCCTTTAGCACAGATACGCAGTATTTT. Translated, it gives CAIKGAFSTDTQYF.

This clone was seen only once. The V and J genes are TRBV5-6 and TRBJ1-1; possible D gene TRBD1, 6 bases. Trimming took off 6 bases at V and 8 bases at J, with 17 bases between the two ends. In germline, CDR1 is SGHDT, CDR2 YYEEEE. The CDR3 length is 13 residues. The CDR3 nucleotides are TGTGCCAGCACCCCGGCGGGGGGCTTGGAAGCTTTCTTT. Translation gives CASTPAGGLEAFF.

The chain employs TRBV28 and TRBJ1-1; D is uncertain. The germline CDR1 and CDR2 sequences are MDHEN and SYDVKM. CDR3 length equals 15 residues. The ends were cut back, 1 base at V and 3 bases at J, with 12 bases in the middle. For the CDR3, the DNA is TGTGCCAGCAGTTTATTCGCGGCGTCGGACACTGAAGCTTTCTTT. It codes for CASSLFAASDTEAFF.

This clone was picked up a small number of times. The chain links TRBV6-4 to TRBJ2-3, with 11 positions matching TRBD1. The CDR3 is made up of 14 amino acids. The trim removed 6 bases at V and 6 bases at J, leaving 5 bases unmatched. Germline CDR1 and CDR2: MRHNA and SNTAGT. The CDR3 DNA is TGTGCCAGCAGCCCCGGACAGGGGGCGGATACGCAGTATTTT. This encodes CASSPGQGADTQYF.

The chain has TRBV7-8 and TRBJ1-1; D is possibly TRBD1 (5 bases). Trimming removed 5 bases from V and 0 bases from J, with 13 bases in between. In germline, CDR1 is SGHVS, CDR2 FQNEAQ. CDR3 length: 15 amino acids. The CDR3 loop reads CASSAGRYMNTEAFF. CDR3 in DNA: TGTGCCAGCAGCGCGGGACGGTATATGAACACTGAAGCTTTCTTT.

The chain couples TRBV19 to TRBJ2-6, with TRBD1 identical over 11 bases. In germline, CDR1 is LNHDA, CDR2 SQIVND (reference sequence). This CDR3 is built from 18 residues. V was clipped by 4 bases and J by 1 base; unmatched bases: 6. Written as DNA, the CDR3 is TGTGCCAGTAGTAGAGGGGACAGGGGGTATTCTGGGGCCAACGTCCTGACTTTC. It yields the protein CASSRGDRGYSGANVLTF.

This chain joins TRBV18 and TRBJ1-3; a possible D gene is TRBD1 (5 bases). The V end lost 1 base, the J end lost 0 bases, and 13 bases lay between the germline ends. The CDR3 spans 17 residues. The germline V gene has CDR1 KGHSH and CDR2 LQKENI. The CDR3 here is CASSPQAGVPSGNTIYF. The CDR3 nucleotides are TGTGCCAGCTCACCACAAGCGGGGGTCCCCTCTGGAAACACCATATATTTT.

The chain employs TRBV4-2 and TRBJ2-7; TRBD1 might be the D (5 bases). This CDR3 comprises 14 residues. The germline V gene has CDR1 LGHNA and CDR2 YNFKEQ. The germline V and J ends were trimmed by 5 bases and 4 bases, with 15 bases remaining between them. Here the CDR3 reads CASSLRGADYEQYF. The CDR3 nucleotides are TGTGCCAGCAGCTTAAGGGGCGCGGATTACGAGCAGTACTTC.

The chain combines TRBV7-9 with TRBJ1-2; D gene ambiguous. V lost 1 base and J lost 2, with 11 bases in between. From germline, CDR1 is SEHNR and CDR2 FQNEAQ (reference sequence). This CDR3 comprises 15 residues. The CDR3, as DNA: TGTGCCAGCAGCTTAGACTGGACTATCAACTATGGCTACACCTTC. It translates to CASSLDWTINYGYTF.

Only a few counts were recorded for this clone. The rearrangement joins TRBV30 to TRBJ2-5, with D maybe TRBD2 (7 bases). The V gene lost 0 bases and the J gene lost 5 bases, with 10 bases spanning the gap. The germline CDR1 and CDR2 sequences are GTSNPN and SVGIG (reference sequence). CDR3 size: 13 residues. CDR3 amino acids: CAWSVRGGETQYF. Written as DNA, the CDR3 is TGTGCCTGGAGTGTAAGGGGGGGGGAGACCCAGTACTTC.

CDR3 amino acids: CASISYRGYEQYF. CDR3 nucleotides: TGTGCCAGCATTTCCTATAGGGGCTACGAGCAGTACTTC. This chain connects TRBV2 to TRBJ2-7; D perhaps matches TRBD1 (5 bases). V dropped 7 bases and J dropped 3 bases, with 13 bases sitting between them. The CDR3 covers 13 residues. Germline V gene data show CDR1 as SNHLY and CDR2 as FYNNEI.